This TCR beta chain is drawn from a study of blood T cell repertoires in COVID-19 (TCRdb year 2020). In the study overall: Samples from collaborators originated in the United States, Italy and Spain and spanned both the acute and convalescent phases of COVID-19. The prospective study material was composed of cDNA or gDNA derived from T cells, B-cell-depleted T cells, or PBMCs. The dataset comprised deeply sampled blood TCRbeta repertoires from subjects exposed to, actively infected with, or recovered from COVID-19. A freely available public database, intended as a resource for researchers studying the immune response to SARS-CoV-2, is where the repertoires were released. The samples were drawn from two sources: the first 160 participants of the ongoing ImmuneRACE study, and fewer than 1,500 subjects contributed by 6 global collaborators. The sample metadata nearly always contained a de-identified subject ID, COVID-19 status, age in years and sex. Where available, HLA class I and class II types were obtained from metadata supplied by the sample provider rather than from assay-based typing.

Trimming accounts for 2 bases at V and 7 bases at J, while the number of junction bases matched to no gene is 7. CDR1 and CDR2 are drawn from the germline V gene (reference sequence): SGHKS, YYEKEE. The CDR3 has 15 amino acids, counting the end cysteine and phenylalanine. Only the CDR3 region is kept as DNA, spanning 45 bases read in frame from base 1. TCRbeta CDR3 regions were amplified from genomic DNA using the immunoSEQ Assay, a bias-controlled multiplex PCR. Turning to the authors' computational methods: Within the assay, amplification of reference gene primers was used to estimate how many nucleated cells each sample contained. To quantify the absolute abundance of each unique TCRbeta CDR3 rearrangement, sequence reads were collapsed and filtered. For each sample, productive Simpson clonality was calculated by taking the square root of Simpson's diversity index across productive rearrangements. Not all clones reach the TCRdb copy of this immuneACCESS table, which keeps in-frame sequences only. Checked studies attribute under half of the gap to unresolved V genes and leave the rest unexplained. V, J and clone size derive from that table, while D and trimming were established from the DNA sequence. In this sample the table shows roughly 130,000 clones, roughly four fifths of which occur a single time. The leading ten clones occupy approximately 3.6% of the sample.

As for this clone: The antigen this receptor binds is unknown. No much larger clone exists at a distance of one base, and base qualities are not known.

Enrolling through a virtual design, the prospective study's participants ranged in age from roughly 18 to 95 years and lived across 24 United States geographic areas. In the prospective study, participants were assigned to cohorts based on the clinical history participants reported in a screening survey and a study questionnaire. In the prospective study, mobile phlebotomists collected whole blood, serum and a nasopharyngeal or oropharyngeal swab from each participant. Over an approximately 2-month period, participants in the prospective study had the option of providing additional blood draws and questionnaires. Before DNA extraction, prospective study blood samples were shipped either frozen or at room temperature. Results and caveats for the whole study, not just this receptor: Clinical and demographic metadata were provided uncurated, with the amount varying by source and participant.

This TCR was recovered from a woman between 45 and 65 years old with acute COVID-19. The material sequenced was PBMCs or T cells enriched from blood (not recorded which). Recombination joined TRBV5-5 with TRBJ1-5; 9 central bases correspond to TRBD1. The sequence in DNA is TGTGCCAGCAGCTTTGGGACAGGGAAGGACCAGCCCCAGCATTTT. Translated, this gives CASSFGTGKDQPQHF.